This TCR beta chain was captured by sequencing in a study of T cell repertoires in cytomegalovirus infection. As for the study in general: HLA-C-restricted CMV epitopes, recently identified, and well-studied HLA-B-restricted ones were used by the study. Matching HLA type and CMV infection were both indicated by public TCR beta signatures. The study's findings and limits: Summed frequency of shared TCR beta families picked out CMV carriers who also had the relevant HLA. The ex vivo response showed dominance by HLA-C-restricted CMV-specific TCR beta clonotypes.

For this clonotype: As yet, its antigen is unknown.

V was shortened by 1 base and J by 5 bases, with 11 bases between the two germline ends. Germline CDR1 and CDR2: DFQATT and SNEGSKA (reference sequence). The CDR3 consists of 13 residues. One entry per CDR3 protein, called by TCRdb with MiXCR from the reads. The repertoire consists of approximately 910,000 distinct CDR3 sequences, with less than 40% occurring once and the leading ten covering 11% to 15%. This TCR was recovered from a human donor in good health (CMV status not recorded). Some clones in this sample may be carry-over from other donors' samples. The chain links TRBV20-1 to TRBJ1-2; D may be TRBD1 (6 bases). The sample was cultured CD8+ T cells from PBMCs, taken from culture after CMV antigen stimulation. CDR3 sequence: CSARGGGKYGYTF. The CDR3, as DNA: TGCAGTGCTAGAGGAGGGGGGAAGTATGGCTACACCTTC.